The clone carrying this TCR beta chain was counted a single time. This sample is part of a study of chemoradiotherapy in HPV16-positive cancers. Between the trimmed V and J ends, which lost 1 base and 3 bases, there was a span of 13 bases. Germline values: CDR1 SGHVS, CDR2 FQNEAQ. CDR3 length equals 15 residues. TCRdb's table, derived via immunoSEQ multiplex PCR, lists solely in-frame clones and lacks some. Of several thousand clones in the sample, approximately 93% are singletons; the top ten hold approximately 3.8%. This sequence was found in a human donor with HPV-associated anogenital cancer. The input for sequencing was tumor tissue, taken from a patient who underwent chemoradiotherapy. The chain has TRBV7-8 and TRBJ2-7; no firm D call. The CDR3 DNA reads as TGTGCCAGCAGCTTAGAGGCCCCAAGCAGCTACGAGCAGTACTTC. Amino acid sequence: CASSLEAPSSYEQYF. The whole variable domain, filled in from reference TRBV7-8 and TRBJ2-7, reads GAGVSQSPRYKVAKRGQDVALRCDPISGHVSLFWYQQALGQGPEFLTYFQNEAQLDKSGLPSDRFFAERPEGSVSTLKIQRTQQEDSAVYLCASSLEAPSSYEQYFGPGTRLTVT.